Following are 18 T cell receptor beta chains from one sample sequenced in a study of Ad26.COV2.S vaccination and SARS-CoV-2 variants. Assay used: immunoSEQ multiplex PCR; TCRdb lists only in-frame clones, some missing. The table shows 350,000 to 450,000 clones, with about 90% occurring only once. The sequencing used peripheral blood, collected after recovery from COVID-19. Receptors originate from a human donor who had recovered from COVID-19.

This rearrangement joins TRBV7-9 to TRBJ2-2; 7 bases are shared with TRBD1. The CDR3 totals 16 residues. In germline, CDR1 is SEHNR, CDR2 FQNEAQ (reference sequence). V lost 5 bases and J lost 3; bases outside the gene matches: 9. CDR3 sequence: CASSPPDRAYTGELFF. The CDR3 DNA sequence: TGTGCCAGCAGCCCTCCCGACAGGGCTTACACCGGGGAGCTGTTTTTT.

The genes are TRBV5-1 and TRBJ2-5; D call uncertain. V lost 3 bases to trimming and J lost 2 bases, with 11 bases between them. The CDR3 is 14 amino acids. Germline CDR1 and CDR2: SGHRS and YFSETQ. The CDR3 DNA sequence: TGCGCCAGCAGCTCTCACGGAATTCAAGAGACCCAGTACTTC. This gives the protein CASSSHGIQETQYF.

The gene calls are TRBV7-2 and TRBJ1-6; the match to TRBD1 covers 8 bases. The CDR3 runs 14 residues. V was pared by 4 bases and J by 9 bases, with 5 bases of the junction left unmatched. CDR1 SGHTA and CDR2 FQGNSA come from the germline V gene. The CDR3: CASSSQGASSPLHF. Written as DNA, the CDR3 is TGTGCCAGCAGCTCCCAGGGGGCGAGTTCACCCCTCCACTTT. Supplemented by reference TRBV7-2 and TRBJ1-6, the full variable domain reads GAGVSQSPSNKVTEKGKDVELRCDPISGHTALYWYRQSLGQGLEFLIYFQGNSAPDKSGLPSDRFSAERTGGSVSTLTIQRTQQEDSAVYLCASSSQGASSPLHFGNGTRLTVT.

This chain connects TRBV6-6 to TRBJ1-2; D ambiguous. Germline CDR1 and CDR2: MNHNY and SVGAGI (reference sequence). This CDR3 contains 13 residues. V dropped 5 bases and J dropped 5 bases, with 12 bases sitting between them. CDR3 bases: TGTGCCAGCAGTATCGAGGTACCATATGGCTACACCTTC. Translating it yields CASSIEVPYGYTF.

The J gene is TRBJ2-5, the V gene TRBV4-1, with TRBD2 matching over 10 bases. With V trimmed by 4 bases and J by 3 bases, 2 bases remained unmatched. Germline V gene data show CDR1 as MGHRA and CDR2 as YSYEKL. The CDR3 consists of 14 residues. Written as DNA, the CDR3 is TGCGCCAGCAGCCTACTAGCGGGGAAAGAGACCCAGTACTTC. As protein: CASSLLAGKETQYF.

This chain links TRBV9 with TRBJ1-3; D might be TRBD1 (5 bases). V lost 3 bases and J lost 4, with 14 bases in between. The CDR3 extends over 15 amino acids. Germline V CDR1 and CDR2: SGDLS, YYNGEE. Here the CDR3 reads CASSAGGGAGNTIYF. CDR3 DNA: TGTGCCAGCAGCGCCGGTGGAGGGGCGGGAAACACCATATATTTT.

This sequence joins TRBV7-6 and TRBJ2-5; 14 bases match TRBD2. The CDR3 length is 15 residues. With V trimmed by 4 bases and J by 5 bases, 3 bases remained unmatched. The germline CDR1 and CDR2 sequences are SGHVS and FNYEAQ. The CDR3 loop is CASSSRLAGGETQYF. DNA for the CDR3: TGTGCCAGCAGCTCAAGACTAGCGGGGGGGGAGACCCAGTACTTC.

The chain links TRBV5-6 to TRBJ1-2; D ambiguous. There are 13 residues in the CDR3. Between the trimmed V and J ends, which lost 5 bases and 5 bases, there was a span of 13 bases. CDR1 SGHDT and CDR2 YYEEEE come from the germline V gene. The CDR3 reads CASSLPNGYGYTF. DNA for the CDR3: TGTGCCAGCAGTCTGCCTAACGGGTATGGCTACACCTTC.

The V call is TRBV2, the J call TRBJ1-4, with unresolved D. The CDR3 totals 17 residues. V was pared by 2 bases and J by 8 bases, with 21 bases between. Germline V lookup: CDR1 SNHLY, CDR2 FYNNEI. In DNA form, the CDR3 reads TGTGCCAGCAGTGAATTATCCATTCGGACCCACGGGGAAAAACTGTTTTTT. This sequence encodes CASSELSIRTHGEKLFF. The variable domain in full, with the rest retrieved from reference TRBV2 and TRBJ1-4, is EPEVTQTPSHQVTQMGQEVILRCVPISNHLYFYWYRQILGQKVEFLVSFYNNEISEKSEIFDDQFSVERPDGSNFTLKIRSTKLEDSAMYFCASSELSIRTHGEKLFFGSGTQLSVL.

The chain links TRBV6-5 to TRBJ2-5; D is unclear. Looked up from germline, CDR1 is MNHEY and CDR2 is SVGAGI. Trimming took 6 bases from V and 4 from J, leaving 15 bases between them. This CDR3 has 14 residues. CDR3 region: CASRIAGPPETQYF. The CDR3 DNA is TGTGCCAGCAGAATAGCCGGTCCACCAGAGACCCAGTACTTC.

This chain connects TRBV11-2 to TRBJ1-2; D is unclear. The CDR3 runs 12 residues. Germline CDR1 reads SGHAT; CDR2 reads FQNNGV. The V end lost 5 bases, the J end lost 0 bases, and 4 bases lay between the germline ends. For the CDR3, the DNA is TGTGCCAGCAGCGCGGCTAACTATGGCTACACCTTC. This encodes CASSAANYGYTF.

The rearrangement links TRBV10-3 to TRBJ2-5; 7 positions agree with TRBD1. The CDR3 runs 15 residues. The V segment lost 3 bases and the J segment 1 base; nucleotides outside the gene matches: 5. CDR1 is ENHRY, CDR2 SYGVKD, per germline. The CDR3 coding sequence is TGTGCCATCAGTGACTCCAGGGGGTCCCAAGAGACCCAGTACTTC. It translates to CAISDSRGSQETQYF.

Comments on this clone: The same CDR3 can be traced to other DNA sequences in this sample. The genes are TRBV12-3 or TRBV12-4 and TRBJ1-5; the match to TRBD1 covers 7 bases. This CDR3 is built from 13 residues. After removal of 8 bases from V and 2 bases from J, the junction contained 3 bases not matched to a gene. CDR3 in amino acids: CASGDRGNQPQHF. For the CDR3, the DNA is TGTGCCAGCGGAGACAGGGGCAATCAGCCCCAGCATTTT.

The chain has TRBV5-7 and TRBJ2-3, with 11 bases identical to TRBD2. TRBV5-7 is sorted into the ORF group, with uncertain function. This CDR3 comprises 17 residues. J gave up 0 bases and V 0 bases, and 3 bases lay outside the gene matches. DNA for the CDR3: TGTGCCAGCAGCTTGGGGGCTAGCGGGGGGAGCACAGATACGCAGTATTTT. It encodes CASSLGASGGSTDTQYF.

The CDR3 coding sequence is TGTGCCAGCAGCCCGGTGGCTAGCGGGGGCCACGAGCAGTACTTC. Protein product: CASSPVASGGHEQYF. The chain employs TRBV9 and TRBJ2-7, with TRBD2 identical over 10 bases. The CDR3 spans 15 residues. J gave up 5 bases and V 4 bases, and 9 bases lay outside the gene matches. The germline V gene encodes CDR1 SGDLS and CDR2 YYNGEE.

CDR3 sequence: CASSLGAGRANTEAFF. The CDR3 coding sequence is TGTGCCAGCAGCTTAGGAGCGGGGAGGGCTAACACTGAAGCTTTCTTT. The chain has TRBV7-9 and TRBJ1-1, with no clear D. The germline V and J ends were trimmed by 1 base and 2 bases, with 14 bases remaining between them. The CDR3 is 16 amino acids. Germline CDR1 reads SEHNR; CDR2 reads FQNEAQ (reference sequence).

The rearrangement links TRBV5-1 to TRBJ1-6; D gene uncertain. Trimming took off 6 bases at V and 0 bases at J, with 10 bases between the two ends. CDR1 is SGHRS and CDR2 is YFSETQ in the germline V gene. The CDR3 covers 15 residues. CDR3 in amino acids: CASTSGSSYNSPLHF. CDR3 DNA sequence: TGCGCCAGCACCTCCGGAAGCTCCTATAATTCACCCCTCCACTTT.

To note about this clone: The sample carries other DNA sequences with the same CDR3. The chain couples TRBV5-1 to TRBJ2-5; TRBD2 is a possible D gene (7 bases). The V gene lost 4 bases and the J gene lost 4 bases, with 14 bases spanning the gap. Germline CDR1 and CDR2: SGHRS and YFSETQ. The CDR3 has 14 residues. The CDR3, as DNA: TGCGCCAGCAGCCTGGGGCGGGGGCGAGAGACCCAGTACTTC. Residues: CASSLGRGRETQYF.